Below, 21 T cell receptor beta chains from the same sample are listed, as sequenced in a study of blood T cell repertoires in COVID-19. Method: immunoSEQ multiplex PCR; TCRdb's copy keeps in-frame clones and lacks some. The sample consists of about 260,000 clones, approximately 82% of them appearing once. The sequenced sample consisted of peripheral blood. The receptors stem from a woman aged 80 or older with acute or convalescent COVID-19.

The chain links TRBV19 to TRBJ2-1, with 7 bases that match TRBD2. The CDR3 extends over 15 amino acids. The trim removed 3 bases at V and 8 bases at J, leaving 10 bases unmatched. Germline V lookup: CDR1 LNHDA, CDR2 SQIVND (reference sequence). The CDR3 sequence is CASSIWGEGIDEQFF. As DNA, the CDR3 is TGTGCCAGTAGTATTTGGGGGGAGGGAATCGATGAGCAGTTCTTC.

The J gene is TRBJ2-5, the V gene TRBV6-5; perhaps TRBD2 as D (7 bases). The germline CDR1 and CDR2 sequences are MNHEY and SVGAGI. V dropped 3 bases and J dropped 5 bases, with 16 bases sitting between them. This CDR3 has 15 residues. The CDR3 sequence is CASSYRGAGRETQYF. For the CDR3, the DNA is TGTGCCAGCAGTTATCGGGGGGCGGGGCGGGAGACCCAGTACTTC.

In this sample, this clone turned up once. This chain uses TRBV21-1 with TRBJ1-2; TRBD1, the D gene given by the table, was not confirmed from the DNA. TRBV21-1 is deemed a pseudogene. This CDR3 has 17 amino acids. The CDR3 loop reads CASSTERPPGQDYGYTF. In DNA, the CDR3 is TGTGCCAGCAGCACTGAGAGGCCCCCGGGACAAGACTATGGCTACACCTTC.

The chain couples TRBV5-4 to TRBJ1-2; 12 bases align to TRBD1. This CDR3 region has 14 residues. The germline V gene has CDR1 SGHNT and CDR2 YYREEE (reference sequence). Trimming cost V 3 bases and J 10 bases; bases outside gene matches: 7. The CDR3 DNA is TGTGCCAGCAGCTCCGGGGACAGGGGGCGCGTCTACACCTTC. Its protein is CASSSGDRGRVYTF.

The chain links TRBV11-2 to TRBJ1-4; 11 positions match TRBD1. V lost 5 bases, J lost 7 bases, and 6 bases stayed unmatched. Germline V gives CDR1 SGHAT, CDR2 FQNNGV. The CDR3 runs to 15 residues. The CDR3, as DNA: TGTGCCAGCAGCGCGGACAGGGGGCTCGTTGAAAAACTGTTTTTT. It codes for CASSADRGLVEKLFF.

This clone showed up just once. The genes are TRBV5-1 and TRBJ2-3, with 7 bases that match TRBD1. Germline V gene sequence: CDR1 SGHRS, CDR2 YFSETQ. With V trimmed by 4 bases and J by 0 bases, 2 bases remained unmatched. There are 14 residues in the CDR3. In DNA form, the CDR3 reads TGCGCCAGCAGCCAGGACAGGAGCACAGATACGCAGTATTTT. Amino acid sequence: CASSQDRSTDTQYF.

This chain connects TRBV6-4 to TRBJ2-3; no clear D. The CDR3 covers 17 residues. Germline V CDR1 and CDR2: MRHNA, SNTAGT. Trimming cost V 2 bases and J 1 base, with 16 bases left between them. The CDR3 here is CASSDVARLGGTDTQYF. As DNA, the CDR3 is TGTGCCAGCAGTGACGTCGCAAGGCTAGGTGGCACAGATACGCAGTATTTT.

The chain couples TRBV5-1 to TRBJ2-5, with D perhaps matching TRBD2 (6 bases). Germline CDR1 reads SGHRS; CDR2 reads YFSETQ. This CDR3 spans 13 amino acids. V lost 2 bases, J lost 5 bases, and 10 bases lay in between. The CDR3 bases are TGCGCCAGCAGCTTCCGGGACTTGGAGACCCAGTACTTC. Translation gives CASSFRDLETQYF.

The chain uses TRBV5-4 and TRBJ1-3, with 7 nucleotides matching TRBD1. The CDR3 totals 15 residues. Germline V lookup: CDR1 SGHNT, CDR2 YYREEE (reference sequence). The V segment lost 4 bases and the J segment 0 bases; nucleotides outside the gene matches: 4. The CDR3 sequence is CASSGGTASGNTIYF. The CDR3, as DNA: TGTGCCAGCAGCGGCGGGACAGCCTCTGGAAACACCATATATTTT.

The chain joins TRBV20-1 to TRBJ2-7, with D possibly TRBD1 on 6 matching bases. V was trimmed by 5 bases and J by 6 bases, leaving 11 bases between them. The germline V gene has CDR1 DFQATT and CDR2 SNEGSKA (reference sequence). The CDR3 has 11 residues. The CDR3 loop is CSAADRFEQYF. CDR3 nucleotides: TGCAGTGCTGCGGACAGATTCGAGCAGTACTTC.

The chain carries TRBV27 and TRBJ2-7; TRBD2 agrees at 12 bases. The J segment lost 6 bases and the V segment lost 6 bases, leaving 9 bases of the junction unmatched. The germline gives CDR1 MNHEY, CDR2 SMNVEV (reference sequence). The CDR3 is 15 amino acids. CDR3 DNA: TGTGCCAGCAGCCGAGGGACTAGCGGGTTGACCGAGCAGTACTTC. Translation gives CASSRGTSGLTEQYF.

The V call is TRBV20-1, the J call TRBJ2-4; a weak D match, TRBD2 (5 bases). The CDR3 has 13 amino acids. Germline CDR1 reads DFQATT; CDR2 reads SNEGSKA (reference sequence). V was cut by 3 bases and J by 7 bases, with 13 bases left in between. CDR3 nucleotide sequence: TGCAGTGCTAGTGGCGTTAGGGAGAACATTCAGTACTTC. Translation: CSASGVRENIQYF.

The rearrangement uses TRBV2 and TRBJ2-2; 11 nucleotides agree with TRBD1. Germline V gene sequence: CDR1 SNHLY, CDR2 FYNNEI. CDR3 size: 16 residues. V trimming: 6 bases; J trimming: 1 base; junction bases outside the gene matches: 4. The CDR3 spells CASSAGTGGNTGELFF. The CDR3 coding sequence is TGTGCCAGCAGCGCCGGGACAGGGGGGAACACCGGGGAGCTGTTTTTT.

V is TRBV7-6 and J is TRBJ2-5; 7 nucleotides line up with TRBD1. This CDR3 is 17 amino acids long. CDR1 is SGHVS and CDR2 is FNYEAQ in the germline V gene. Unmatched junction bases numbered 10, after V lost 1 base and J lost 2 bases. CDR3 protein: CASSLVGGRASQETQYF. The CDR3 nucleotides read TGTGCCAGCAGCTTAGTAGGGGGCAGGGCCTCGCAAGAGACCCAGTACTTC.

V usage is TRBV5-4 and J usage is TRBJ1-2, with TRBD1 matching over 7 bases. CDR1 and CDR2 from the germline V gene are SGHNT and YYREEE (reference sequence). Germline trimming cut 5 bases from V and 2 bases from J; bases unmatched to any gene: 6. The CDR3 extends over 14 amino acids. CDR3 in amino acids: CASSQGGANYGYTF. In nucleotides, the CDR3 is TGTGCCAGCAGTCAAGGGGGCGCGAACTATGGCTACACCTTC.

The rearrangement links TRBV5-8 to TRBJ1-2; the D gene is possibly TRBD1 (6 bases). This CDR3 has 14 amino acids. V was clipped by 5 bases and J by 0 bases, with 11 bases between them. The germline V gene has CDR1 SGHTS and CDR2 YDEGEE. CDR3 amino acids: CASRRQAPNYGYTF. The CDR3 nucleotides read TGTGCCAGCAGAAGACAGGCACCTAACTATGGCTACACCTTC.

CDR3 region: CASTLRNSGEQYF. DNA for the CDR3: TGTGCCAGCACCCTGAGGAACTCGGGCGAGCAGTACTTC. J is TRBJ2-7 and V is TRBV21-1; the tabulated D call, TRBD2, remains unverified against the DNA. TRBV21-1 is given as a pseudogene. This CDR3 region has 13 residues.

This clone was seen once. The V call is TRBV6-5, the J call TRBJ2-5, with D possibly matching TRBD2 (6 bases). The V end was cut by 6 bases, the J end by 9 bases, with 14 bases between. Germline CDR1 and CDR2: MNHEY and SVGAGI. The CDR3 extends over 12 amino acids. The CDR3 sequence is CASSSPPGAQYF. The CDR3, as DNA: TGTGCCAGCAGCTCTCCTCCGGGGGCCCAGTACTTC.

The rearrangement links TRBV18 to TRBJ2-2; possibly TRBD2 for D (5 bases). The CDR3 sequence is 17 residues long. Trimming left V 2 bases short and J 0 bases short, with 13 bases between. Germline assignment: CDR1 KGHSH and CDR2 LQKENI. The CDR3 bases are TGTGCCAGCTCACCAGCTGCAGCGGCCTCGAACACCGGGGAGCTGTTTTTT. As protein: CASSPAAAASNTGELFF.

The chain joins TRBV7-2 to TRBJ2-4; TRBD1 matches at 7 bases. The germline V gene encodes CDR1 SGHTA and CDR2 FQGNSA. The CDR3 spans 15 residues. J was trimmed by 0 bases and V by 4 bases; bases with no gene match: 3. The CDR3 DNA sequence: TGTGCCAGCAGCTCTCAGGGGGTAGCCAAAAACATTCAGTACTTC. This translates into CASSSQGVAKNIQYF. Based on the CDR3 plus reference TRBV7-2 and TRBJ2-4, the full variable domain is GAGVSQSPSNKVTEKGKDVELRCDPISGHTALYWYRQSLGQGLEFLIYFQGNSAPDKSGLPSDRFSAERTGGSVSTLTIQRTQQEDSAVYLCASSSQGVAKNIQYFGAGTRLSVL.

The J gene is TRBJ2-5, the V gene TRBV5-4; 8 nucleotides line up with TRBD2. Per the germline V gene, CDR1 is SGHNT and CDR2 is YYREEE (reference sequence). CDR3 length equals 13 residues. The V gene end was trimmed by 4 bases and the J gene end by 3 bases; junction bases not matched to a gene: 2. CDR3 sequence reads: CASSLSGEETQYF. For the CDR3, the DNA is TGTGCCAGCAGCCTTAGCGGGGAAGAGACCCAGTACTTC.